The 15 T cell receptor beta chains listed next were all sequenced from one sample in a study of T cell responses to AZD1222 COVID-19 vaccine (dated by TCRdb to the early 2020s). Sample time point, as interpreted from the label and publication: baseline before first vaccination. Library generation was performed with the immunoSEQ multiplex PCR assay. Not all clones reach the TCRdb copy of this immuneACCESS table, which keeps in-frame sequences only. Checked studies attribute under half of the gap to unresolved V genes and leave the rest unexplained. The sample includes around 120,000 clones, with around 84% observed a single time. Around 7.7% of the sample belongs to the ten largest clones. The source material was peripheral blood, sampled on day 0 of AZD1222 vaccination. These receptors all stem from an adult in good health.

V is TRBV29-1 and J is TRBJ2-3; TRBD2 might be the D (7 bases). The CDR3 is 16 amino acids. Per germline, CDR1 SQVTM and CDR2 ANQGSEA. The V and J ends lost 6 bases and 2 bases respectively, with 21 bases between them. The CDR3 coding sequence is TGCAGCGTAGATTCAGGGGTGGGGGGGCACACAGATACGCAGTATTTT. Protein sequence: CSVDSGVGGHTDTQYF.

The chain recombines TRBV28 with TRBJ1-1; D is unresolved. The V end was cut by 1 base, the J end by 1 base, with 10 bases between. The CDR3 is 15 residues long. CDR1 and CDR2 from the germline V gene are MDHEN and SYDVKM. CDR3 coding DNA: TGTGCCAGCAGTTTATACAGTGCCGGGAACACTGAAGCTTTCTTT. Encoded protein: CASSLYSAGNTEAFF.

V usage is TRBV5-1 and J usage is TRBJ2-7, with 7 bases fitting TRBD1. The CDR3 runs to 16 residues. The J segment lost 3 bases and the V segment lost 5 bases, leaving 14 bases of the junction unmatched. Germline lookup yields CDR1 SGHRS and CDR2 YFSETQ. The CDR3 loop is CASSRGQVALNYEQYF. The CDR3 nucleotides are TGCGCCAGCAGTAGGGGGCAGGTGGCCCTCAACTACGAGCAGTACTTC.

This chain uses TRBV12-3 or TRBV12-4 with TRBJ1-1; D uncertain. Trimming left V 6 bases short and J 4 bases short, with 6 bases between. The CDR3 spans 11 residues. CDR3 region: CASSRGTEAFF. DNA of the CDR3: TGTGCCAGCAGCCGGGGCACTGAAGCTTTCTTT.

CDR3 region: CASGQFDRGNEQYF. The CDR3, as DNA: TGTGCCAGCGGGCAATTCGACAGAGGAAACGAGCAGTACTTC. V is TRBV28 and J is TRBJ2-7, with a possible D match to TRBD1 (5 bases). Between the trimmed V and J ends, which lost 8 bases and 5 bases, there was a span of 19 bases. The CDR3 has 14 residues. The V gene's germline CDR1 is MDHEN and CDR2 SYDVKM.

The genes are TRBV10-2 and TRBJ1-1; 9 bases are shared with TRBD1. V shed 8 bases, J shed 3 bases, and the junction held 16 bases outside the gene matches. Germline CDR1 and CDR2: WSHSY and SAAADI. This CDR3 contains 17 residues. CDR3 protein: CASWVSGRDREDTEAFF. CDR3 coding DNA: TGCGCCAGCTGGGTCAGTGGGAGGGACAGGGAGGACACTGAAGCTTTCTTT.

The chain links TRBV5-1 to TRBJ1-5, with a weak D call TRBD1 (5 bases). Germline V lookup: CDR1 SGHRS, CDR2 YFSETQ. The CDR3 length is 15 residues. Trimming removed 3 bases at V and 4 bases at J, with 14 bases between. CDR3 DNA sequence: TGCGCCAGCAGCTCGGATGGGGGATCGAATCAGCCCCAGCATTTT. Protein product: CASSSDGGSNQPQHF.

The table lists this clone with a count of one. This chain uses TRBV6-2 or TRBV6-3 with TRBJ2-7; D perhaps matches TRBD2 (6 bases). V was clipped by 0 bases and J by 4 bases, with 7 bases between them. Germline V gives CDR1 MNHEY, CDR2 SVGEGT. The CDR3 is made up of 13 amino acids. The CDR3 protein is CASSYSREYEQYF. The CDR3 DNA follows: TGTGCCAGCAGTTACTCGCGGGAATACGAGCAGTACTTC.

The chain has TRBV12-3 or TRBV12-4 and TRBJ2-7; maybe TRBD1 (6 bases). V was clipped by 5 bases and J by 4 bases, with 12 bases between them. The CDR3 sequence is 13 residues long. Written as DNA, the CDR3 is TGTGCCAGCAGTCTTCAGGGGAATTACGAGCAGTACTTC. Encoded protein: CASSLQGNYEQYF.

The chain is built from TRBV7-9 and TRBJ2-1; 8 positions agree with TRBD2. The ends lost 2 bases at V and 5 bases at J; junction bases unmatched: 8. From germline, CDR1 is SEHNR and CDR2 FQNEAQ (reference sequence). This CDR3 contains 16 residues. The CDR3 region is CASSLSGGGIHNEQFF. The CDR3 DNA reads as TGTGCCAGCAGCTTATCGGGCGGGGGGATCCACAATGAGCAGTTCTTC.

V is TRBV30 and J is TRBJ2-1, with TRBD2 matching over 7 bases. The CDR3 sequence is 16 residues long. Germline CDR1 and CDR2: GTSNPN and SVGIG (reference sequence). The ends lost 0 bases at V and 7 bases at J; junction bases unmatched: 12. CDR3 nucleotide sequence: TGTGCCTGGAGTGTACGGGGCGGGAGCAGAAAAAATGAGCAGTTCTTC. Translating gives CAWSVRGGSRKNEQFF.

The chain employs TRBV5-4 and TRBJ2-5; no reliable D call. The CDR3 loop spans 13 amino acids. The germline gives CDR1 SGHNT, CDR2 YYREEE (reference sequence). V gave up 5 bases and J gave up 0 bases, with 8 bases separating them. The chain's CDR3 is CASSVNHQETQYF. The CDR3 nucleotides read TGTGCCAGCAGTGTGAATCACCAAGAGACCCAGTACTTC. The variable domain in full, with the rest retrieved from reference TRBV5-4 and TRBJ2-5, is ETGVTQSPTHLIKTRGQQVTLRCSSQSGHNTVSWYQQALGQGPQFIFQYYREEENGRGNFPPRFSGLQFPNYSSELNVNALELDDSALYLCASSVNHQETQYFGPGTRLLVL.

The rearrangement links TRBV18 to TRBJ1-1; D is ambiguous. This CDR3 contains 15 residues. V lost 1 base and J lost 3, with 12 bases in between. Germline CDR1 and CDR2: KGHSH and LQKENI. Here the CDR3 DNA reads TGTGCCAGCTCACCACGGCAGGAGGTGGACACTGAAGCTTTCTTT. Protein: CASSPRQEVDTEAFF. The complete variable domain, with remaining parts taken from reference TRBV18 and TRBJ1-1, reads NAGVMQNPRHLVRRRGQEARLRCSPMKGHSHVYWYRQLPEEGLKFMVYLQKENIIDESGMPKERFSAEFPKEGPSILRIQQVVRGDSAAYFCASSPRQEVDTEAFFGQGTRLTVV.

V gene TRBV18 combines with J gene TRBJ1-4; 9 bases align to TRBD1. The germline gives CDR1 KGHSH, CDR2 LQKENI. The junction had 11 bases not matched to a gene; V was cut back by 3 bases and J by 3 bases. The CDR3 runs to 18 residues. The CDR3 nucleotides are TGTGCCAGCTCACCCAAAACAGGGGGCTTCCGAGCTAATGAAAAACTGTTTTTT. As protein: CASSPKTGGFRANEKLFF.

This sequence joins TRBV19 and TRBJ1-3; D unresolved. Germline assignment: CDR1 LNHDA and CDR2 SQIVND (reference sequence). The CDR3 has 17 amino acids. Between the trimmed V and J ends, which lost 0 bases and 0 bases, there was a span of 12 bases. CDR3 protein: CASSIDHGGSSGNTIYF. CDR3 DNA: TGTGCCAGTAGTATAGATCACGGCGGAAGCTCTGGAAACACCATATATTTT.